These 10 T cell receptor beta chains were sequenced from one sample in a study of cytomegalovirus exposure and HLA in healthy donors. The study ran its PCR with 60 Vbeta and 13 Jbeta primers. Produced via immunoSEQ multiplex PCR; TCRdb's table is partial and in-frame only. In the table there are approximately 160,000 clones, 55% to 70% of which are singletons. Sequencing used PBMCs. The receptors were sampled from a middle-aged woman in good health and CMV-seropositive.

The chain couples TRBV29-1 to TRBJ1-5, with TRBD1 matching over 7 bases. CDR1 is SQVTM and CDR2 is ANQGSEA in the germline V gene. V shed 6 bases and J 4 bases; nucleotides not matched to a gene: 9. The CDR3 is made up of 14 amino acids. The DNA of the CDR3 is TGCAGCGTATCCACCGGGACAGAGAATCAGCCCCAGCATTTT. Translating gives CSVSTGTENQPQHF.

This clone was counted between two and nine times. This chain links TRBV7-3 with TRBJ2-2, with D possibly matching TRBD1 (6 bases). Trimming stripped 2 bases from V and 3 bases from J, with 10 bases between. This CDR3 region has 15 residues. Germline CDR1 reads SGHTA; CDR2 reads FQGTGA. In nucleotides, the CDR3 is TGTGCCAGCAGCTTAGACAGGTCCTACACCGGGGAGCTGTTTTTT. Translated: CASSLDRSYTGELFF.

The V gene is TRBV19, the J gene TRBJ2-2, with 7 positions matching TRBD1. V lost 6 bases, J lost 4 bases, and 5 bases stayed unmatched. Germline V lookup: CDR1 LNHDA, CDR2 SQIVND (reference sequence). The CDR3 has 14 amino acids. The CDR3 loop is CASSGQVATGELFF. The CDR3 nucleotides read TGTGCCAGTAGCGGACAGGTGGCCACCGGGGAGCTGTTTTTT.

The chain links TRBV29-1 to TRBJ1-3; D is perhaps TRBD1 (6 bases). The CDR3 has 14 amino acids. V was clipped by 6 bases and J by 0 bases, with 12 bases between them. Per the germline V gene, CDR1 is SQVTM and CDR2 is ANQGSEA. CDR3 loop: CSVNDRFSGNTIYF. The DNA for the CDR3 is TGCAGCGTCAACGACAGGTTCTCTGGAAACACCATATATTTT. Drawing the rest from reference TRBV29-1 and TRBJ1-3, the complete variable domain is SAVISQKPSRDICQRGTSLTIQCQVDSQVTMMFWYRQQPGQSLTLIATANQGSEATYESGFVIDKFPISRPNLTFSTLTVSNMSPEDSSIYLCSVNDRFSGNTIYFGEGSWLTVV.

The chain employs TRBV6-1 and TRBJ1-1; 7 bases agree with TRBD1. This CDR3 has 13 residues. Germline trimming cut 1 base from V and 11 bases from J; bases unmatched to any gene: 7. CDR1 and CDR2 from the germline V gene are MNHNS and SASEGT. The CDR3 DNA follows: TGTGCCAGCAGTGAAGAGAGGGGGCGTGTGGCTTTCTTT. Residues: CASSEERGRVAFF.

The chain recombines TRBV7-9 with TRBJ1-2, with 12 positions matching TRBD1. Looked up from germline, CDR1 is SEHNR and CDR2 is FQNEAQ (reference sequence). The CDR3 runs to 16 residues. The trim removed 1 base at V and 6 bases at J, leaving 6 bases unmatched. The CDR3, as DNA: TGTGCCAGCAGCTTAGATGGGACAGGGGGCGCTAATGGCTACACCTTC. This translates into CASSLDGTGGANGYTF.

This clone was seen a handful of times. The V call is TRBV6-1, the J call TRBJ2-6; TRBD1 matches 9 bases. Per the germline V gene, CDR1 is MNHNS and CDR2 is SASEGT. The CDR3 length is 13 residues. V lost 8 bases to trimming and J lost 4 bases; unmatched junction nucleotides: 0. CDR3 region: CASGTGGANVLTF. DNA of the CDR3: TGTGCCAGCGGGACAGGGGGGGCCAACGTCCTGACTTTC.

A few counts support this clone. This chain connects TRBV2 to TRBJ2-5, with TRBD2 identical over 8 bases. The J call may be wrong; the DNA end is better matched by TRBJ2-7. Germline V gene lookup returns CDR1 SNHLY and CDR2 FYNNEI. This CDR3 is 13 amino acids long. DNA of the CDR3: TGTGCCACCGCGGGACTAGTGGGCTACGAGCAGTACTTC. It encodes CATAGLVGYEQYF.

The V call is TRBV11-2, the J call TRBJ2-5; tentative D call: TRBD1 (5 bases). Between the trimmed V and J ends, which lost 0 bases and 7 bases, there was a span of 9 bases. The CDR3 is made up of 13 amino acids. The germline V gene has CDR1 SGHAT and CDR2 FQNNGV. CDR3 sequence (DNA): TGTGCCAGCAGCTTAGATCAGCAGGGGACCCAGTACTTC. Its translation: CASSLDQQGTQYF.

This sequence joins TRBV10-3 and TRBJ2-1; a possible D gene is TRBD2 (6 bases). Germline V gene lookup returns CDR1 ENHRY and CDR2 SYGVKD. This CDR3 region has 13 residues. Trimming left V 7 bases short and J 7 bases short, with 14 bases between. The CDR3 protein is CAINRDGGNEQFF. The CDR3 DNA is TGTGCCATCAACAGAGACGGAGGGAATGAGCAGTTCTTC.